The T cell receptor (beta chain) under discussion was sequenced for a study of T cells in Graves' hyperthyroidism and ophthalmopathy. Study outcomes and limitations: The model identified upcoming ophthalmopathy a median around 6 months ahead of onset.

This clonotype appeared many times. Its antigen is currently unknown. RNA transcripts gave rise to amplified TCR beta CDR3 regions. The primer set for the first-round RT-PCR of the TCR CDR3 was HTBI. TCRdb re-called the multiplex PCR reads through MiXCR, storing one row per CDR3 protein. The profile covers fewer than 250,000 distinct CDR3 sequences, with roughly 15% appearing a single time and 50% taken by the ten largest. An absence of ophthalmopathy progression within 18 months meant stable Graves' hyperthyroidism. Subjects aged 18 to 65 presented with newly diagnosed hyperthyroidism of less than 2 months' duration. Uncontrolled infection, other autoimmune disease, pregnancy and lactation each barred patients from inclusion. CDR3 size: 15 residues. J was trimmed by 4 bases and V by 5 bases; bases with no gene match: 9. Per germline, CDR1 MNHEY and CDR2 SMNVEV (reference sequence).

The chain is built from TRBV27 and TRBJ2-3; 7 bases are a match to TRBD1. The source is a man aged 50 to 59 with Graves' hyperthyroidism. Sequencing was done on a sample of blood. This chain's CDR3 is CASSPRGTIPDTQYF. The CDR3 DNA is TGTGCCAGCAGTCCCAGGGGGACAATCCCAGATACGCAGTATTTT.